This passage covers 22 T cell receptor beta chains from one sample sequenced in a study of a mutant IDH1 vaccine in newly diagnosed glioma. These receptors lack a known antigen. Time point reported: week 5, during vaccination. It was 300 ug of mutant IDH1 20-mer peptide that made up each vaccine dose, given with topical imiquimod. Method: immunoSEQ multiplex PCR; TCRdb's copy keeps in-frame clones and lacks some. The sample includes under 70,000 clones, about 88% of them seen just once. This material consisted of PBMCs, taken from a glioma patient whose treatment included an IDH1 peptide vaccine. These receptors all come from a woman between 45 and 65 years old with glioma.

The genes are TRBV7-9 and TRBJ2-7, with D tentatively TRBD2 (6 bases). CDR1 is SEHNR, CDR2 FQNEAQ, per germline (reference sequence). Trimming removed 5 bases at V and 0 bases at J, with 17 bases between. The length of the CDR3 is 16 residues. The DNA of the CDR3 is TGTGCCAGCAGCCCTGAGGGACTCGCGAGCTCCTACGAGCAGTACTTC. It translates to CASSPEGLASSYEQYF.

The rearrangement uses TRBV5-4 and TRBJ1-2, with 7 bases matching TRBD1. CDR1 and CDR2 (germline): SGHNT, YYREEE (reference sequence). CDR3 size: 20 residues. The junction had 20 bases not matched to a gene; V was cut back by 1 base and J by 2 bases. Written as DNA, the CDR3 is TGTGCCAGCAGCTTGCCGCACGAAGGGGGCGTTGGGGTCCGGAACTATGGCTACACCTTC. Translated: CASSLPHEGGVGVRNYGYTF.

A single count supports this clone. This sequence joins TRBV11-3 and TRBJ2-3; D remains ambiguous. Trimming shortened V by 0 bases and J by 4 bases, and 8 bases separated the two germline ends. This CDR3 has 14 residues. Germline V CDR1 and CDR2: SGHNT, YENEEA. CDR3 in DNA: TGTGCCAGCAGCTTAGATCTAGGGTCAGATACGCAGTATTTT. It encodes CASSLDLGSDTQYF.

There are a few counts of this clone. V is TRBV4-1 and J is TRBJ2-7, with D possibly TRBD1 on 5 matching bases. Trimming stripped 1 base from V and 2 bases from J, with 12 bases between. The V gene's germline CDR1 is MGHRA and CDR2 YSYEKL. CDR3 length: 15 residues. The CDR3 protein is CASSQAGAATYEQYF. The CDR3 DNA reads TGCGCCAGCAGCCAAGCTGGGGCCGCGACCTACGAGCAGTACTTC.

The J gene is TRBJ1-1, the V gene TRBV9; D remains ambiguous. From germline, CDR1 is SGDLS and CDR2 YYNGEE. V lost 3 bases to trimming and J lost 0 bases, with 9 bases between them. CDR3 length: 14 residues. CDR3 amino acids: CASSGSNLNTEAFF. For the CDR3, the DNA is TGTGCCAGCAGCGGGTCCAACTTGAACACTGAAGCTTTCTTT.

This clone was seen a handful of times. The chain recombines TRBV18 with TRBJ1-1; TRBD1 is a possible D gene (6 bases). Per the germline V gene, CDR1 is KGHSH and CDR2 is LQKENI. This CDR3 contains 17 residues. With 2 bases removed from V and 0 bases from J, the gap between germline ends came to 16 bases. The CDR3 spells CASSPIQGIFMNTEAFF. In DNA form, the CDR3 reads TGTGCCAGCTCACCAATACAGGGTATCTTCATGAACACTGAAGCTTTCTTT.

The chain is built from TRBV30 and TRBJ2-7; 8 bases are a match to TRBD1. This CDR3 has 14 residues. Trimming removed 3 bases from V and 5 bases from J; junction bases left unmatched: 9. Germline CDR1 and CDR2: GTSNPN and SVGIG (reference sequence). The CDR3 coding sequence is TGTGCCTGGAGAAGACCGGGACAGGCCCACGAGCAGTACTTC. The encoded protein is CAWRRPGQAHEQYF.

This chain joins TRBV5-4 and TRBJ2-5; 9 nucleotides line up with TRBD1. The J call may be wrong; the DNA end is better matched by TRBJ2-7. There are 14 residues in the CDR3. Germline assignment: CDR1 SGHNT and CDR2 YYREEE (reference sequence). Here the CDR3 reads CASSPGQGIYEQYF. The CDR3 region has the DNA TGTGCCAGCAGCCCGGGACAGGGTATCTACGAGCAGTACTTC.

The CDR3 region is CASSPNPTANYGYTF. The CDR3 DNA sequence: TGCGCCAGCAGCCCCAACCCGACAGCTAACTATGGCTACACCTTC. The chain joins TRBV4-1 to TRBJ1-2; the D gene is possibly TRBD1 (5 bases). The CDR3 is 15 residues long. Germline CDR1 is MGHRA and CDR2 is YSYEKL. The ends were cut back, 4 bases at V and 0 bases at J, with 12 bases in the middle.

The chain uses TRBV15 and TRBJ2-7, with D perhaps TRBD2 (6 bases). The CDR3 length is 15 residues. V dropped 0 bases and J dropped 0 bases, with 9 bases sitting between them. From germline, CDR1 is LNHNV and CDR2 YYDKDF (reference sequence). The CDR3 bases are TGTGCCACCAGCAGAGATAACGGGGGCTCCTACGAGCAGTACTTC. Translation gives CATSRDNGGSYEQYF.

This chain joins TRBV11-3 and TRBJ2-3, with 9 bases lining up with TRBD1. CDR3 length equals 17 residues. The V gene's germline CDR1 is SGHNT and CDR2 YENEEA. V trimming: 1 base; J trimming: 4 bases; junction bases outside the gene matches: 9. The CDR3 protein is CASSLGTGTGRSDTQYF. The CDR3 region has the DNA TGTGCCAGCAGCTTAGGAACTGGGACAGGGAGGTCAGATACGCAGTATTTT.

The genes are TRBV10-3 and TRBJ1-2, with 9 bases aligning to TRBD1. This CDR3 is built from 13 residues. With 11 bases clipped from V and 2 bases from J, the junction kept 6 bases outside the gene matches. From germline, CDR1 is ENHRY and CDR2 SYGVKD. The CDR3 is CAQSTGGNYGYTF. The CDR3 coding sequence is TGTGCCCAATCGACAGGGGGGAACTATGGCTACACCTTC.

Comment on this clone: The DNA is omitted, as the CDR3 cannot be located on it reliably, and the CDR3 follows TCRdb's listing. The chain employs TRBV11-2 and TRBJ2-5. 13 amino acids form the CDR3, both terminal residues included. Germline loops: CDR1 SGHAT, CDR2 FQNNGV. CDR3: CASSFFGQETQYF.

The V and J genes are TRBV6-1 and TRBJ1-2, with D perhaps matching TRBD1 (6 bases). This CDR3 is 15 amino acids long. Trimming stripped 8 bases from V and 0 bases from J, with 16 bases between. Germline values: CDR1 MNHNS, CDR2 SASEGT. The CDR3 region is CASGGRARANYGYTF. Here the CDR3 DNA reads TGTGCCAGCGGGGGCAGGGCCAGAGCTAACTATGGCTACACCTTC.

This sequence joins TRBV27 and TRBJ2-3; D is undetermined. V was shortened by 3 bases and J by 5 bases, with 9 bases between the two germline ends. The CDR3 extends over 13 amino acids. The germline V gene has CDR1 MNHEY and CDR2 SMNVEV (reference sequence). The CDR3 DNA reads TGTGCCAGCAGTTTGATGTTGGAAGATACGCAGTATTTT. Translation gives CASSLMLEDTQYF.

The chain links TRBV4-1 to TRBJ1-3; a weak D match, TRBD1 (6 bases). Per the germline V gene, CDR1 is MGHRA and CDR2 is YSYEKL. The germline V and J ends were trimmed by 6 bases and 3 bases, with 9 bases remaining between them. The CDR3 extends over 13 amino acids. CDR3 amino acids: CASRDSGGNTIYF. The CDR3, as DNA: TGCGCCAGCAGGGACAGTGGTGGAAACACCATATATTTT.

J is TRBJ2-7 and V is TRBV27; the match to TRBD1 covers 12 bases. The germline V gene encodes CDR1 MNHEY and CDR2 SMNVEV (reference sequence). V dropped 3 bases and J dropped 5; count of bases not matched to a gene: 11. There are 17 residues in the CDR3. The DNA of the CDR3 is TGTGCCAGCAGTTTCCTCGCCCGGGACAGGGGGCTCCACGAGCAGTACTTC. This sequence encodes CASSFLARDRGLHEQYF.

V and J are TRBV19 and TRBJ1-6; the match to TRBD1 covers 9 bases. J lost 7 bases, V lost 3 bases, and 7 bases had no gene match. Germline V CDR1 and CDR2: LNHDA, SQIVND (reference sequence). The CDR3 contains 16 residues. CDR3 nucleotide sequence: TGTGCCAGTAGTATTACGAAGGGGACAGGGAATTCACCCCTCCACTTT. Protein product: CASSITKGTGNSPLHF.

This clone was counted between two and nine times. V and J are TRBV5-5 and TRBJ1-6, with D possibly being TRBD1 (6 bases). CDR3 length: 14 amino acids. Trimming shortened V by 4 bases and J by 9 bases, and 14 bases separated the two germline ends. Germline CDR1 and CDR2: SGHKS and YYEKEE (reference sequence). CDR3 amino acids: CASSLTGFASPLHF. CDR3 DNA: TGTGCCAGCAGCCTCACAGGGTTCGCTTCACCCCTCCACTTT. Together with reference TRBV5-5 and TRBJ1-6, the CDR3 gives the full variable domain: DAGVTQSPTHLIKTRGQQVTLRCSPISGHKSVSWYQQVLGQGPQFIFQYYEKEERGRGNFPDRFSARQFPNYSSELNVNALLLGDSALYLCASSLTGFASPLHFGNGTRLTVT.

J is TRBJ1-5 and V is TRBV10-3; D is perhaps TRBD1 (5 bases). Germline V CDR1 and CDR2: ENHRY, SYGVKD. Trimming removed 0 bases at V and 4 bases at J, with 7 bases between. There are 14 residues in the CDR3. The CDR3 sequence is CAISESPGNQPQHF. CDR3 bases: TGTGCCATCAGTGAGTCGCCAGGGAATCAGCCCCAGCATTTT.

The chain links TRBV29-1 to TRBJ2-3, with TRBD2 matching over 8 bases. Germline CDR1 reads SQVTM; CDR2 reads ANQGSEA. With V trimmed by 4 bases and J by 0 bases, 9 bases remained unmatched. The CDR3 contains 16 residues. In DNA, the CDR3 is TGCAGCGTTGGTAAGCGGGGGAGATCTAGCACAGATACGCAGTATTTT. Translation gives CSVGKRGRSSTDTQYF.

The V call is TRBV25-1, the J call TRBJ1-2; 8 bases map to TRBD1. Germline CDR1 and CDR2: MGHDK and SYGVNS. The CDR3 consists of 15 residues. The V and J ends lost 1 base and 4 bases, in that order; junction bases with no gene match: 5. The CDR3 here is CASSESTGAPYGYTF. In DNA form, the CDR3 reads TGTGCCAGCAGTGAATCGACAGGGGCTCCCTATGGCTACACCTTC.